What follows are 11 T cell receptor beta chains derived from one specimen sequenced in a study of CXCR3-negative and CXCR3-positive naive CD8 T cells. These TCRs are of unknown antigen specificity. UMI-labeled 5' RACE yielded the TRB cDNA libraries. Each CDR3 protein gets one entry in TCRdb, which reprocessed the 5' RACE reads and gives no DNA. Listed are around 110,000 distinct CDR3 sequences; 0.3% to 0.45% falls within the top ten. Findings of the study overall: When CXCR3-positive naive cells were set against CXCR3-negative naive cells, the former had more hydrophobic TRB CDR3s.

The sequencing input was naive CXCR3+ CD8+ T cells from blood. Subset specified: CD45RO-CCR7+CD27+CD95- naive CD8+ T cells expressing CXCR3 (TNR3+). The source is a human donor in good health. Some clones in this sample may be carry-over from other donors' samples.

The chain links TRBV29-1 to TRBJ2-5; TCRdb outputs TRBD1, but without DNA this stays unchecked. CDR3 size: 14 residues. Per germline, CDR1 SQVTM and CDR2 ANQGSEA. CDR3 loop: CSVEGGYIEETQYF.

V is TRBV6-2 or TRBV6-3 and J is TRBJ2-1. The germline V gene has CDR1 MNHEY and CDR2 SVGEGT. This CDR3 spans 12 amino acids. Here the CDR3 reads CASSPTSDEQFF.

V and J are TRBV21-1 and TRBJ2-1; TCRdb names TRBD1, which stays unverified in the absence of DNA. TRBV21-1 is a pseudogene. CDR3 size: 12 residues. CDR3: CASSEQGHEQFF.

This chain uses TRBV4-1 with TRBJ1-1. The CDR3 has 14 residues. CDR1 MGHRA and CDR2 YSYEKL come from the germline V gene. This CDR3 reads CASSQDRGYTEAFF.

The rearrangement links TRBV7-9 to TRBJ1-1; TCRdb calls TRBD1, which cannot be checked without DNA. The CDR3 is made up of 14 amino acids. The V gene's germline CDR1 is SEHNR and CDR2 FQNEAQ (reference sequence). The CDR3 protein is CASSLGTGDTKAFF.

The J gene is TRBJ2-7, the V gene TRBV4-1; the D call of TRBD1 rests on TCRdb alone, since no DNA is present to check it. The CDR3 has 15 amino acids. Germline V gene data show CDR1 as MGHRA and CDR2 as YSYEKL. The CDR3: CASSTGTGNPYEQYF.

This chain uses TRBV20-1 with TRBJ1-1; no DNA is available, so the TRBD1 call from TCRdb remains unchecked. Germline V gives CDR1 DFQATT, CDR2 SNEGSKA (reference sequence). The CDR3 is made up of 14 amino acids. CDR3 region: CSARVRGVGTEAFF.

The V gene is TRBV12-3 or TRBV12-4, the J gene TRBJ2-1; the D gene TCRdb calls, TRBD2, cannot be checked with no DNA. CDR3 length equals 14 residues. The CDR3 sequence: CASSAGLSYNEQFF.

The chain carries TRBV5-1 and TRBJ2-2; TCRdb calls TRBD1, which cannot be checked without DNA. From germline, CDR1 is SGHRS and CDR2 YFSETQ. The CDR3 contains 15 residues. Here the CDR3 reads CASTSGDGDTGELFF.

This chain joins TRBV29-1 and TRBJ2-1; TCRdb calls TRBD2, which cannot be checked without DNA. Germline assignment: CDR1 SQVTM and CDR2 ANQGSEA. This CDR3 region has 13 residues. The CDR3 sequence: CSGEGTRREEQFF.

This chain uses TRBV19 with TRBJ1-1; there is no DNA to check the TCRdb D call of TRBD1. The CDR3 is 13 residues long. CDR1 is LNHDA and CDR2 is SQIVND in the germline V gene (reference sequence). CDR3 amino acids: CASRTPLGTEAFF.